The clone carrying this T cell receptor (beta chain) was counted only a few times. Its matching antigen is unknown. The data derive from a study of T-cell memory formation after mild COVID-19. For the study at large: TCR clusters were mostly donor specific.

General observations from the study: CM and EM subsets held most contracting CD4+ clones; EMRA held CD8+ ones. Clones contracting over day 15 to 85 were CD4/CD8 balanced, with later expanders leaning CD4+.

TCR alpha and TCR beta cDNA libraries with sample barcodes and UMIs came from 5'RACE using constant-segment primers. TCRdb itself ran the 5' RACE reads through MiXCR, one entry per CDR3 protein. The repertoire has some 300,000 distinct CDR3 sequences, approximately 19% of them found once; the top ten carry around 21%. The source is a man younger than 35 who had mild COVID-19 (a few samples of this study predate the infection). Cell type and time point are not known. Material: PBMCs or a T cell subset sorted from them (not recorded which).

CDR3 region: CASSRDVSQPQHF. The CDR3 DNA sequence: TGCGCCAGCAGCCGGGACGTCAGTCAGCCCCAGCATTTT. The chain employs TRBV5-1 and TRBJ1-5, with D perhaps matching TRBD1 (5 bases). Germline values: CDR1 SGHRS, CDR2 YFSETQ. With 4 bases removed from V and 6 bases from J, the gap between germline ends came to 11 bases. There are 13 residues in the CDR3.